This is a list of T cell receptor beta chains from one sample in a study of blood T cell repertoires in COVID-19. TCRdb keeps only in-frame clones here, not all; method: immunoSEQ multiplex PCR. The data hold fewer than 300,000 clones, with 75% to 95% observed a single time. Sequenced sample: PBMCs or T cells enriched from blood (not recorded which). Source of these receptors: a woman under 40 who had recovered from COVID-19. Each CDR3 is given without its conserved first and last residue. The order of the fields is clone size, J gene, V gene, CDR3 protein. Not all rows give a size; the values are once, few, many and, for expanded clones, a class.

clone size: -; J gene: TRBJ1-2; V gene: TRBV7-3; CDR3 protein: ASSQGQGYYGYT
clone size: -; J gene: TRBJ1-4; V gene: TRBV28; CDR3 protein: ASSSVEGDNEKLF
clone size: -; J gene: TRBJ1-5; V gene: TRBV27; CDR3 protein: ASRRGTPLDQPQH
clone size: -; J gene: TRBJ1-6; V gene: TRBV28; CDR3 protein: ATLTGGSNSPLH
clone size: -; J gene: TRBJ2-1; V gene: TRBV6-5; CDR3 protein: ASSSGTSDYNEQF
clone size: -; J gene: TRBJ1-2; V gene: TRBV7-8; CDR3 protein: ASSLEGTANYGYT
clone size: -; J gene: TRBJ1-1; V gene: TRBV4-1; CDR3 protein: ASSPQQGDTEAF
clone size: -; J gene: TRBJ1-1; V gene: TRBV5-1; CDR3 protein: ASSYDSEAF
clone size: -; J gene: TRBJ1-3; V gene: TRBV28; CDR3 protein: ASESNGNTIY
clone size: -; J gene: TRBJ2-1; V gene: TRBV19; CDR3 protein: ASRTKTSGNNEQF
clone size: -; J gene: TRBJ2-5; V gene: TRBV30; CDR3 protein: AWGDLGRGSETQY
clone size: once; J gene: TRBJ2-1; V gene: TRBV7-6; CDR3 protein: ASSARERSYNEQF
clone size: -; J gene: TRBJ2-1; V gene: TRBV6-1; CDR3 protein: ASSESLQPNEQF
clone size: -; J gene: TRBJ2-3; V gene: TRBV27; CDR3 protein: ASSRALTDTQY
clone size: -; J gene: TRBJ2-3; V gene: TRBV7-8; CDR3 protein: ASSSLAGLDTQY
clone size: -; J gene: TRBJ2-1; V gene: TRBV7-8; CDR3 protein: ASSLVMSGRAFYNEQF
clone size: -; J gene: TRBJ2-7; V gene: TRBV9; CDR3 protein: ASSLRSTGSYEQY
clone size: -; J gene: TRBJ2-1; V gene: TRBV7-2; CDR3 protein: ASSLEVWGDYNEQF
clone size: -; J gene: TRBJ2-7; V gene: TRBV10-3; CDR3 protein: AILAGTSYEQY
clone size: -; J gene: TRBJ2-1; V gene: TRBV11-1; CDR3 protein: ASSLRDEQF
clone size: few; J gene: TRBJ1-6; V gene: TRBV12-3/TRBV12-4; CDR3 protein: ASSLVGVSPLH
clone size: -; J gene: TRBJ2-3; V gene: TRBV4-2; CDR3 protein: ASSPTWGQADTQY
clone size: -; J gene: TRBJ1-6; V gene: TRBV11-2; CDR3 protein: ASSLVENSPLH
clone size: -; J gene: TRBJ1-5; V gene: TRBV28; CDR3 protein: ASSLSGRIRPRRIH
clone size: -; J gene: TRBJ2-7; V gene: TRBV27; CDR3 protein: ASSSTLPYEQY
clone size: -; J gene: TRBJ1-1; V gene: TRBV28; CDR3 protein: ASSLGQVNTEAF
clone size: -; J gene: TRBJ1-2; V gene: TRBV24-1; CDR3 protein: ATSGTGMNYGYT
clone size: -; J gene: TRBJ1-5; V gene: TRBV2; CDR3 protein: ASNGGVSNQPQH
clone size: -; J gene: TRBJ2-5; V gene: TRBV19; CDR3 protein: ASSRGTSGQETQY
clone size: -; J gene: TRBJ1-4; V gene: TRBV7-8; CDR3 protein: ASSLTPGQSNEKLF
clone size: -; J gene: TRBJ2-7; V gene: TRBV5-5; CDR3 protein: ASSLTASGRWGFEQY
clone size: -; J gene: TRBJ2-1; V gene: TRBV10-3; CDR3 protein: AITGAGTEVYNEQF
clone size: once; J gene: TRBJ2-2; V gene: TRBV28; CDR3 protein: ASSHLPRRVATGELF
clone size: -; J gene: TRBJ2-7; V gene: TRBV27; CDR3 protein: ASSYGTTYEQY
clone size: few; J gene: TRBJ2-7; V gene: TRBV10-3; CDR3 protein: ATTPGQGAYEQY
clone size: -; J gene: TRBJ2-5; V gene: TRBV19; CDR3 protein: ASSIYGAETQY
clone size: -; J gene: TRBJ2-7; V gene: TRBV5-1; CDR3 protein: ASSLGGKLGEQY
clone size: -; J gene: TRBJ2-7; V gene: TRBV5-4; CDR3 protein: ASSSLDRNYEQY
clone size: -; J gene: TRBJ2-1; V gene: TRBV12-5; CDR3 protein: ASGLVLAGGIYNEQF
clone size: -; J gene: TRBJ1-1; V gene: TRBV21-1; CDR3 protein: ASRDRDRGHTEAF
clone size: once; J gene: TRBJ2-5; V gene: TRBV5-6; CDR3 protein: ASSLWDRGAVETQY
clone size: -; J gene: TRBJ2-7; V gene: TRBV4-1; CDR3 protein: ASSQVGDRGPFYEQY
clone size: once; J gene: TRBJ2-3; V gene: TRBV11-3; CDR3 protein: ASSLGADTQY
clone size: -; J gene: TRBJ1-5; V gene: TRBV30; CDR3 protein: AWSPQGDRQPQH
clone size: -; J gene: TRBJ1-3; V gene: TRBV6-1; CDR3 protein: ASSDRAGTGNTIY
clone size: -; J gene: TRBJ2-7; V gene: TRBV30; CDR3 protein: AYVGGVTYEQY
clone size: -; J gene: TRBJ2-7; V gene: TRBV5-6; CDR3 protein: ASSSKLAVLNYEQY
clone size: -; J gene: TRBJ2-7; V gene: TRBV29-1; CDR3 protein: SVGPGYEQY
clone size: -; J gene: TRBJ2-7; V gene: TRBV5-5; CDR3 protein: ASSLEGRGYYEQY
clone size: -; J gene: TRBJ1-4; V gene: TRBV2; CDR3 protein: ASSWTGAREKLF
clone size: -; J gene: TRBJ2-1; V gene: TRBV19; CDR3 protein: ASSRVGQRAVAYNEQF
clone size: -; J gene: TRBJ1-1; V gene: TRBV10-3; CDR3 protein: AVRRTLNTEAF